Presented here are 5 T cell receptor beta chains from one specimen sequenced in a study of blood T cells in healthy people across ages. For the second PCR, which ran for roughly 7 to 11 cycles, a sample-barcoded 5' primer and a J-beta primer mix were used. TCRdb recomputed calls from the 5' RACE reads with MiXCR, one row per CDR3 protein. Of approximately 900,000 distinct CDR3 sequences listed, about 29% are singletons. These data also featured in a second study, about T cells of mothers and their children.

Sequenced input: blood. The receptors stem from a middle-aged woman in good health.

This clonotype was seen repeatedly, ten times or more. DNA of the CDR3: TGCGCCAGCAGCCAAGAACAGACAGGACGCACAGATACGCAGTATTTT. Translated: CASSQEQTGRTDTQYF. V usage is TRBV4-3 and J usage is TRBJ2-3; D is perhaps TRBD1 (6 bases). CDR1 and CDR2 (germline): LGHNA, YSLEER. CDR3 size: 16 residues. Trimming cost V 0 bases and J 1 base, with 11 bases left between them.

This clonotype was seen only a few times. The CDR3 DNA sequence: TGCGCCAGCAGCCCGATTAAAGGGACAGGGACCTACGAGCAGTACTTC. Residues: CASSPIKGTGTYEQYF. The V and J genes are TRBV5-1 and TRBJ2-7; 9 bases match TRBD1. The CDR3 has 16 amino acids. Germline assignment: CDR1 SGHRS and CDR2 YFSETQ. Unmatched junction bases numbered 10, after V lost 4 bases and J lost 2 bases.

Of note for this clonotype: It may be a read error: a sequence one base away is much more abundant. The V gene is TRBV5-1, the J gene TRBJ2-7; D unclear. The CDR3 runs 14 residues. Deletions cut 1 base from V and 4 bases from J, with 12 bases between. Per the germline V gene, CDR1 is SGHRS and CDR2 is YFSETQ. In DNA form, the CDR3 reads TGCGCCAGCAGCTTGACATCGATGGTATACGAGCAGTACTTC. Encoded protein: CASSLTSMVYEQYF.

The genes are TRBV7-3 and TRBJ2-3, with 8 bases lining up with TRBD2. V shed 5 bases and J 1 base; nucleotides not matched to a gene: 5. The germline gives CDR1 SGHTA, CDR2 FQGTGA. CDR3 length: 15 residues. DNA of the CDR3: TGTGCCAGCAGCATCACTAGCGGAGGCACAGATACGCAGTATTTT. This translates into CASSITSGGTDTQYF.

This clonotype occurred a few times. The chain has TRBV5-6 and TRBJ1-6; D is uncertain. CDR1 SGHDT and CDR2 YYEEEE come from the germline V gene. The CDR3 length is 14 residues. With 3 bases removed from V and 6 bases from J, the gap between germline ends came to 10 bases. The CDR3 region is CASSSAHVNSPLHF. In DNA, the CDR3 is TGTGCCAGCAGCTCAGCTCACGTTAATTCACCCCTCCACTTT.